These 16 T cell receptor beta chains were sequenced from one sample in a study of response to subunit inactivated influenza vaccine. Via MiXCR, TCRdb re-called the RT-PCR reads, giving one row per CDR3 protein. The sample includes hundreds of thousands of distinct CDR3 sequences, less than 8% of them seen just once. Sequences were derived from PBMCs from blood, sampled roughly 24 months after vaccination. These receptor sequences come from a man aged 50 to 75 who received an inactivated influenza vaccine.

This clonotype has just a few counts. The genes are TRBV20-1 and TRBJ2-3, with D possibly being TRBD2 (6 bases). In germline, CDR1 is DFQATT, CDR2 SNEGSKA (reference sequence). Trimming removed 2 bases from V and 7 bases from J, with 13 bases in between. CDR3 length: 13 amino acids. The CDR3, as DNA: TGCAGTGCTAGAAGGGACTTCACTTATACGCAGTATTTT. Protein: CSARRDFTYTQYF.

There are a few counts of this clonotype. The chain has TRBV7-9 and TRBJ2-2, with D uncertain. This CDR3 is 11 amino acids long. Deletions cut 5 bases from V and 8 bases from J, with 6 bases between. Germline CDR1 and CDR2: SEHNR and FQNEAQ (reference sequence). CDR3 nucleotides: TGTGCCAGCAGCAGACGGGGGGAGCTGTTTTTT. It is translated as CASSRRGELFF.

The DNA for the CDR3 is TGTGCCAGCAGCCAACTAGACAGGAGGAACTATGGCTACACCTTC. It codes for CASSQLDRRNYGYTF. The genes are TRBV3-1 and TRBJ1-2, with D possibly being TRBD1 (6 bases). Germline V lookup: CDR1 LGHDT, CDR2 YNNKEL (reference sequence). The V end lost 2 bases, the J end lost 2 bases, and 12 bases lay between the germline ends. The CDR3 spans 15 residues. Variable domain in full (rest from reference TRBV3-1 and TRBJ1-2): DTAVSQTPKYLVTQMGNDKSIKCEQNLGHDTMYWYKQDSKKFLKIMFSYNNKELIINETVPNRFSPKSPDKAHLNLHINSLELGDSAVYFCASSQLDRRNYGYTFGSGTRLTVV.

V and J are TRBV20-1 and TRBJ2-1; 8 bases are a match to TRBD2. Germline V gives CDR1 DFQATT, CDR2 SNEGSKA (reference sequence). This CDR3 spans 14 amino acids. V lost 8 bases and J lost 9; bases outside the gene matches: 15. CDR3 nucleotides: TGCAGTCCCTCTTACGGGGGGGGCGTCGTTGAGCAGTTCTTC. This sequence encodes CSPSYGGGVVEQFF.

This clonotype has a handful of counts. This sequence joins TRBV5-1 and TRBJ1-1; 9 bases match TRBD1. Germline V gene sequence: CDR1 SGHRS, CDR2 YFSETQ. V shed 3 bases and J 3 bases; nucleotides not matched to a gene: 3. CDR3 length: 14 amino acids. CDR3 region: CASSYRGPDTEAFF. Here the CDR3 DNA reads TGCGCCAGCAGCTACAGGGGGCCGGACACTGAAGCTTTCTTT.

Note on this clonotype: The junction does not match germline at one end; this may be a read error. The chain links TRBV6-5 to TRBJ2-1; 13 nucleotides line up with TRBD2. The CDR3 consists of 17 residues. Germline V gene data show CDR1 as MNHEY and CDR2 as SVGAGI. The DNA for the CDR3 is TGTGCCAGCAGTCACTCGGGACTAGCGGGGAACTACAATGAGCAGTTCTTC. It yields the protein CASSHSGLAGNYNEQFF.

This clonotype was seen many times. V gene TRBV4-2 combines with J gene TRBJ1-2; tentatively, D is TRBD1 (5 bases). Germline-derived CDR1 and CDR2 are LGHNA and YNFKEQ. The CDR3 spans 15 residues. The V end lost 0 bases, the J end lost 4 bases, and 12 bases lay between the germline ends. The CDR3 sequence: CASSQEPGTPYGYTF. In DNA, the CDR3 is TGTGCCAGCAGCCAAGAGCCAGGGACCCCCTATGGCTACACCTTC.

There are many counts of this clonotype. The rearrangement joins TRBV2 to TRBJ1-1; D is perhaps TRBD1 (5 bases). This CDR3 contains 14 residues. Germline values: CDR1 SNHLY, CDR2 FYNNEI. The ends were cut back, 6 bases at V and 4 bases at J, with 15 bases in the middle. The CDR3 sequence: CASRGPPRGTEAFF. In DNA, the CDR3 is TGTGCCAGCAGGGGACCCCCAAGGGGCACTGAAGCTTTCTTT.

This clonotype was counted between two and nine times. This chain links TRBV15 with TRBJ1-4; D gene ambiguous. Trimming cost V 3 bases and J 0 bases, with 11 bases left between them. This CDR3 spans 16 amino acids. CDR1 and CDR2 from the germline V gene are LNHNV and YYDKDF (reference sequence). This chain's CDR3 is CATSSQARATNEKLFF. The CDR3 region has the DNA TGTGCCACCAGCAGCCAGGCCAGAGCAACTAATGAAAAACTGTTTTTT.

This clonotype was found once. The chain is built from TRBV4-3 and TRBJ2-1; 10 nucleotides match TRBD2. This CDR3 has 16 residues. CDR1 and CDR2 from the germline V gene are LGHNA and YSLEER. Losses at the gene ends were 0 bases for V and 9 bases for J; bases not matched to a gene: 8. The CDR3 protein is CASSQDPGLAYVEQFF. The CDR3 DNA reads TGCGCCAGCAGCCAAGACCCGGGACTAGCGTATGTTGAGCAGTTCTTC.

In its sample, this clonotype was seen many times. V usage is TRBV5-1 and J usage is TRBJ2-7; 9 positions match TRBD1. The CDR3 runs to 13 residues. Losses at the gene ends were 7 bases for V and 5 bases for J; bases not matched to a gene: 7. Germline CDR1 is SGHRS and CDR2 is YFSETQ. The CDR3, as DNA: TGCGCCAGCTGCGGACAGGGGAGCCACGAGCAGTACTTC. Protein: CASCGQGSHEQYF.

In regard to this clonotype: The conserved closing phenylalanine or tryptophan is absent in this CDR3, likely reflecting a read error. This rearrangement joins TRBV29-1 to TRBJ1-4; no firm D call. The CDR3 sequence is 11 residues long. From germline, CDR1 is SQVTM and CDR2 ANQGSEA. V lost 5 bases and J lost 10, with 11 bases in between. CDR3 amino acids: CSVRYTGKLFL. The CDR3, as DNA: TGCAGCGTTCGGTATACGGGAAAACTGTTTTTA.

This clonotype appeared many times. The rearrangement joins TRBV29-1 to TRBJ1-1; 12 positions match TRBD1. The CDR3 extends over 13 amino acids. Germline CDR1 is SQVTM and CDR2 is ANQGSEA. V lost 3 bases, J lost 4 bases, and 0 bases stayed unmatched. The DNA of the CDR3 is TGCAGCGTTGAGGGACAGGGGGCCACTGAAGCTTTCTTT. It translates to CSVEGQGATEAFF.

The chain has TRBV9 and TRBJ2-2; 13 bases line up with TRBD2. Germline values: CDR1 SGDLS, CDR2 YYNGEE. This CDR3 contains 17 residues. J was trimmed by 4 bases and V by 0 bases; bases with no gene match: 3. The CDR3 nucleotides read TGTGCCAGCAGCGTAGAGGGGACTAGCGGGGCCACCGGGGAGCTGTTTTTT. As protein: CASSVEGTSGATGELFF.

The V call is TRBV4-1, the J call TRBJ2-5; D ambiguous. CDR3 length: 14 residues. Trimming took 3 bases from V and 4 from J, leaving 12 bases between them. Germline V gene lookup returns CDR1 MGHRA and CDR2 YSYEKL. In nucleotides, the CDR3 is TGCGCCAGCAGCCACGAACAGTGGAGAGAGACCCAGTACTTC. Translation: CASSHEQWRETQYF.

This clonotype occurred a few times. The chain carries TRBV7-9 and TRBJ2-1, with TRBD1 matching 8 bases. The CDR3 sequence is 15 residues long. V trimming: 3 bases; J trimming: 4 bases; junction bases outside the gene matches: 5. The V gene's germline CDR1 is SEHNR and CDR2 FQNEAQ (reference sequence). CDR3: CASSFGQGLYNEQFF. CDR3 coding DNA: TGTGCCAGCAGCTTCGGACAGGGATTGTACAATGAGCAGTTCTTC.